This TCR beta chain was documented in a study of radiation and T cells in renal cell carcinoma. The time point denotes: blood 4 weeks post-SBRT, at nephrectomy. Treatment: 15 Gy SBRT to primary tumor, nephrectomy 4 weeks later. Nephrectomy followed 15 Gy stereotactic body radiation by 4 weeks. This renal cell carcinoma was of the clear cell type. The data were produced by immunoSEQ multiplex PCR, yet TCRdb's version contains in-frame clones alone and is incomplete. The sample carries 130,000 to 150,000 clones, 70% to 90% recorded once. Study conclusions and caveats: In blood, top tumor clones expanded by 2 weeks, shrinking by 4.

In regard to this clone: No antigen is known for it.

Trimming at V came to 4 bases and at J to 7 bases, leaving 11 bases not matched to a gene. This CDR3 comprises 14 residues. The germline gives CDR1 SQVTM, CDR2 ANQGSEA. Material: blood, obtained from a patient whose treatment included radiotherapy and nephrectomy. This sequence joins TRBV29-1 and TRBJ1-2, with 8 bases lining up with TRBD1. The sequence was obtained from a woman in her fifties or sixties with renal cell carcinoma. The CDR3 DNA follows: TGCAGCGTTGGGGACCCAGGGGGCGGTGGTGGCTACACCTTC. Its translation: CSVGDPGGGGGYTF.